A selection of T cell receptor beta chains follows, all from one sample in a study of identical twins. In TCRdb, the 5' RACE reads were re-called with MiXCR into one record per CDR3 protein. The table lists around 480,000 distinct CDR3 sequences, around an eighth of them singletons. In addition, the sample was reused for a study of yellow fever vaccine responses in identical twins.

The sequenced material came from CD4+ T cells sorted from blood. Every receptor here comes from a woman aged 18-30 years in good health. CDR3s include the opening cysteine and the closing phenylalanine or tryptophan. Each record gives: CDR3 protein, CDR3 DNA, J gene, clone size, D gene, V gene, CDR3 length. A D gene is named only where the DNA matches it firmly. Clone size is stated in some rows and not others, as once, few, many or a class when expanded.

CDR3 protein: CATTGNTGELVF
CDR3 DNA: TGTGCTACGACAGGGAACACCGGGGAGCTGGTTTTT
J gene: TRBJ2-2
clone size: NA
D gene: TRBD1
V gene: TRBV28
CDR3 length: 12

CDR3 protein: CASSLSDQETQYF
CDR3 DNA: TGTGCCAGCAGCTTATCGGACCAAGAGACCCAGTACTTC
J gene: TRBJ2-5
clone size: NA
D gene: NA
V gene: TRBV7-2
CDR3 length: 13

CDR3 protein: CASSPLPARAGYEQFF
CDR3 DNA: TGTGCCAGCTCACCTCTTCCAGCCCGGGCGGGATACGAGCAGTTCTTC
J gene: TRBJ2-1
clone size: NA
D gene: NA
V gene: TRBV18
CDR3 length: 16

CDR3 protein: CATSRVKSYEQYF
CDR3 DNA: TGTGCCACCAGCAGAGTTAAATCCTACGAGCAGTACTTC
J gene: TRBJ2-7
clone size: few
D gene: NA
V gene: TRBV15
CDR3 length: 13

CDR3 protein: CASSRRESGETQYF
CDR3 DNA: TGCGCCAGCAGCAGGAGGGAGAGTGGGGAGACCCAGTACTTC
J gene: TRBJ2-5
clone size: NA
D gene: NA
V gene: TRBV5-1
CDR3 length: 14

CDR3 protein: CATSPDRPGRETQYF
CDR3 DNA: TGTGCCACCAGTCCCGACCGACCGGGACGTGAGACCCAGTACTTC
J gene: TRBJ2-5
clone size: NA
D gene: NA
V gene: TRBV15
CDR3 length: 15

CDR3 protein: CASRRTSTEAFF
CDR3 DNA: TGCGCCAGCAGGCGGACTTCCACTGAAGCTTTCTTT
J gene: TRBJ1-1
clone size: few
D gene: NA
V gene: TRBV5-1
CDR3 length: 12

CDR3 protein: CASSARGNGANVLTF
CDR3 DNA: TGTGCCAGCAGCGCGAGGGGGAATGGGGCCAACGTCCTGACTTTC
J gene: TRBJ2-6
clone size: NA
D gene: NA
V gene: TRBV7-9
CDR3 length: 15

CDR3 protein: CASSPGDLLYEQYF
CDR3 DNA: TGTGCCAGCAGCCCGGGCGACCTCCTCTACGAGCAGTACTTC
J gene: TRBJ2-7
clone size: many
D gene: NA
V gene: TRBV7-2
CDR3 length: 14

CDR3 protein: CASSLRPGRAGELFF
CDR3 DNA: TGCGCCAGCAGCTTGCGTCCAGGGCGAGCCGGGGAGCTGTTTTTT
J gene: TRBJ2-2
clone size: many
D gene: NA
V gene: TRBV5-1
CDR3 length: 15

CDR3 protein: CATRDRTLTSGRANMDTGELFF
CDR3 DNA: TGTGCCACCCGGGACAGAACCTTGACTAGCGGGAGGGCGAACATGGACACCGGGGAGCTGTTTTTT
J gene: TRBJ2-2
clone size: NA
D gene: TRBD2
V gene: TRBV12-3/TRBV12-4
CDR3 length: 22

CDR3 protein: CASSVGGGSNTGELFF
CDR3 DNA: TGTGCCAGCAGCGTTGGCGGGGGGTCGAACACCGGGGAGCTGTTTTTT
J gene: TRBJ2-2
clone size: NA
D gene: TRBD2
V gene: TRBV9
CDR3 length: 16

CDR3 protein: CASSVLRSSYEQYF
CDR3 DNA: TGCGCCAGCAGCGTATTAAGGAGCTCCTACGAGCAGTACTTC
J gene: TRBJ2-7
clone size: NA
D gene: NA
V gene: TRBV10-2
CDR3 length: 14

CDR3 protein: CASSPLSGTVSYEQYF
CDR3 DNA: TGTGCCAGCTCACCACTTTCCGGGACAGTCTCCTACGAGCAGTACTTC
J gene: TRBJ2-7
clone size: NA
D gene: TRBD1
V gene: TRBV18
CDR3 length: 16

CDR3 protein: CASSPGPLEEQYF
CDR3 DNA: TGTGCCAGCAGTCCGGGCCCCCTCGAGGAGCAGTACTTC
J gene: TRBJ2-7
clone size: NA
D gene: NA
V gene: TRBV12-3/TRBV12-4
CDR3 length: 13

CDR3 protein: CASSRVKAFF
CDR3 DNA: TGTGCCAGCAGTCGGGTAAAAGCTTTCTTT
J gene: TRBJ1-1
clone size: NA
D gene: NA
V gene: TRBV12-3/TRBV12-4
CDR3 length: 10

CDR3 protein: CASMLRSNTGELFF
CDR3 DNA: TGTGCCAGCATGCTTCGTTCGAACACCGGGGAGCTGTTTTTT
J gene: TRBJ2-2
clone size: few
D gene: NA
V gene: TRBV2
CDR3 length: 14

CDR3 protein: CASSVAGTAPYEQYF
CDR3 DNA: TGTGCCAGCAGTGTAGCCGGGACAGCTCCCTACGAGCAGTACTTC
J gene: TRBJ2-7
clone size: once
D gene: TRBD1
V gene: TRBV27
CDR3 length: 15

CDR3 protein: CASSRGTSGSTDTQYF
CDR3 DNA: TGTGCCAGCAGCAGAGGGACTAGCGGGAGCACAGATACGCAGTATTTT
J gene: TRBJ2-3
clone size: few
D gene: TRBD2
V gene: TRBV7-2
CDR3 length: 16

CDR3 protein: CASSPLVGDTQYF
CDR3 DNA: TGTGCCAGCTCACCACTGGTCGGGGATACGCAGTATTTT
J gene: TRBJ2-3
clone size: NA
D gene: NA
V gene: TRBV18
CDR3 length: 13

CDR3 protein: CASSQGRGSGQFF
CDR3 DNA: TGTGCCAGCAGTCAGGGGCGAGGCAGCGGCCAGTTCTTC
J gene: TRBJ2-1
clone size: many
D gene: NA
V gene: TRBV12-3/TRBV12-4
CDR3 length: 13

CDR3 protein: CSASGLAGGPGANVLTF
CDR3 DNA: TGCAGTGCTTCGGGACTAGCGGGAGGGCCTGGGGCCAACGTCCTGACTTTC
J gene: TRBJ2-6
clone size: once
D gene: TRBD2
V gene: TRBV20-1
CDR3 length: 17

CDR3 protein: CASHRGDRGTGELFF
CDR3 DNA: TGTGCCAGTCACCGAGGGGACAGGGGCACCGGGGAGCTGTTTTTT
J gene: TRBJ2-2
clone size: few
D gene: TRBD1
V gene: TRBV19
CDR3 length: 15